The 16 T cell receptor beta chains below come from one sample, sequenced in a study of spatial heterogeneity in lung cancer. Time point in this sample: sample taken at primary tumor resection. TCRdb used MiXCR to reprocess the 5' RACE reads, holding one entry per CDR3 protein. Seen here are tens of thousands of distinct CDR3 sequences, about 7% observed once, and the top ten hold approximately 14%. Specimen: PBMCs, collected at surgery. Source of these receptors: a male donor with early-stage non-small cell lung cancer.

The sample holds a few counts of this clonotype. The genes are TRBV3-1 and TRBJ1-4; 7 bases fit TRBD1. V trimming: 2 bases; J trimming: 6 bases; junction bases outside the gene matches: 6. The CDR3 spans 15 residues. Germline values: CDR1 LGHDT, CDR2 YNNKEL (reference sequence). This chain's CDR3 is CASSQRRGQDEKLFF. DNA for the CDR3: TGTGCCAGCAGCCAAAGGAGGGGGCAGGATGAAAAACTGTTTTTT.

This clonotype was picked up many times. The chain is built from TRBV28 and TRBJ2-7; 8 bases map to TRBD1. Germline V gives CDR1 MDHEN, CDR2 SYDVKM. The V and J ends lost 2 bases and 3 bases, in that order; junction bases with no gene match: 9. The CDR3 extends over 16 amino acids. The CDR3 region is CASSLVGQGILYEQYV. The CDR3 DNA follows: TGTGCCAGCAGTTTAGTAGGACAGGGTATTCTCTACGAGCAGTACGTC.

In its sample, this clonotype is medium-sized (0.01 to 0.1%). The J gene is TRBJ2-7, the V gene TRBV3-1; TRBD2 agrees at 10 bases. This CDR3 contains 15 residues. V lost 1 base to trimming and J lost 3 bases; unmatched junction nucleotides: 3. The germline V gene encodes CDR1 LGHDT and CDR2 YNNKEL (reference sequence). Written as DNA, the CDR3 is TGTGCCAGCAGCCAAGGGACTAGCGGCGTCTACGAGCAGTACTTC. This encodes CASSQGTSGVYEQYF.

Many counts were recorded for this clonotype. This chain uses TRBV7-9 with TRBJ2-2, with D possibly called TRBD1 or TRBD2 (5 bases each). V was shortened by 5 bases and J by 1 base, with 14 bases between the two germline ends. Germline CDR1 SEHNR, CDR2 FQNEAQ (reference sequence). This CDR3 has 16 amino acids. The CDR3 DNA is TGTGCCAGCAGCCCCCTTCGGGGCCAGAACACCGGGGAGCTGTTTTTT. Its protein product is CASSPLRGQNTGELFF. Looking up the rest from reference TRBV7-9 and TRBJ2-2 gives the full variable domain: DTGVSQNPRHKITKRGQNVTFRCDPISEHNRLYWYRQTLGQGPEFLTYFQNEAQLEKSRLLSDRFSAERPKGSFSTLEIQRTEQGDSAMYLCASSPLRGQNTGELFFGEGSRLTVL.

This clonotype was found many times. The rearrangement joins TRBV28 to TRBJ1-2; D is ambiguous. Looked up from germline, CDR1 is MDHEN and CDR2 is SYDVKM. V dropped 6 bases and J dropped 3 bases, with 17 bases sitting between them. This CDR3 is built from 15 residues. This CDR3 is CASSSPGSLHYGYTF. In nucleotides, the CDR3 is TGTGCCAGCAGCTCCCCCGGGTCTCTACACTATGGCTACACCTTC.

This clonotype is labeled as medium-sized. This chain uses TRBV28 with TRBJ1-5; D is possibly TRBD1 (6 bases). The germline V gene encodes CDR1 MDHEN and CDR2 SYDVKM. The CDR3 contains 13 residues. Trimming removed 5 bases at V and 9 bases at J, with 14 bases between. The CDR3 protein is CASSQQGSAPQHF. The CDR3 nucleotides are TGTGCCAGCAGTCAACAGGGTTCAGCGCCCCAGCATTTT.

In this sample, this clonotype is medium-sized (0.01 to 0.1%). Here the CDR3 DNA reads TGTGCCACCCAACTAGATACGAACACCGGGGAGCTGTTTTTT. Translating gives CATQLDTNTGELFF. The V call is TRBV15, the J call TRBJ2-2; maybe TRBD2 (5 bases). V lost 8 bases and J lost 0, with 10 bases in between. Germline V CDR1 and CDR2: LNHNV, YYDKDF (reference sequence). This CDR3 region has 14 residues.

Ten or more counts support this clonotype. J is TRBJ2-1 and V is TRBV5-1; maybe TRBD2 (6 bases). This CDR3 is built from 13 residues. V lost 0 bases and J lost 7, with 8 bases in between. CDR1 is SGHRS and CDR2 is YFSETQ in the germline V gene. The CDR3 is CASSLAGGNEQFF. CDR3 in DNA: TGCGCCAGCAGCTTGGCCGGGGGTAATGAGCAGTTCTTC.

The chain links TRBV27 to TRBJ1-2; D gene ambiguous. Per the germline V gene, CDR1 is MNHEY and CDR2 is SMNVEV (reference sequence). V was pared by 5 bases and J by 4 bases, with 17 bases between. The CDR3 sequence is 15 residues long. CDR3 nucleotides: TGTGCCAGCAGTACGACCGCTGGGATGGGCTATGGCTACACCTTC. Protein: CASSTTAGMGYGYTF.

There are many counts of this clonotype. The chain uses TRBV6-5 and TRBJ2-7; D is tentatively TRBD1 or TRBD2 (5 bases each). Trimming stripped 0 bases from V and 4 bases from J, with 13 bases between. Germline V gene lookup returns CDR1 MNHEY and CDR2 SVGAGI. The CDR3 covers 15 residues. The CDR3 region is CASSYSKRGAYEQYF. The CDR3 DNA reads as TGTGCCAGCAGTTACTCGAAGAGGGGCGCTTACGAGCAGTACTTC.

This clonotype was counted ten times or more. J is TRBJ2-3 and V is TRBV7-3, with TRBD1 as a possible D gene (6 bases). Germline V gene data show CDR1 as SGHTA and CDR2 as FQGTGA. The CDR3 loop spans 15 amino acids. Trimming removed 5 bases at V and 6 bases at J, with 18 bases between. DNA for the CDR3: TGTGCCAGCAGCCCGTCCTCGGAGAGGGGGGATACGCAGTATTTT. As protein: CASSPSSERGDTQYF. Using reference TRBV7-3 and TRBJ2-3 for the parts outside the CDR3, the full variable domain is GAGVSQTPSNKVTEKGKYVELRCDPISGHTALYWYRQSLGQGPEFLIYFQGTGAADDSGLPNDRFFAVRPEGSVSTLKIQRTERGDSAVYLCASSPSSERGDTQYFGPGTRLTVL.

The V call is TRBV20-1, the J call TRBJ2-2; D is undetermined. The CDR3 covers 16 residues. Germline-derived CDR1 and CDR2 are DFQATT and SNEGSKA (reference sequence). The ends were cut back, 1 base at V and 0 bases at J, with 12 bases in the middle. As DNA, the CDR3 is TGCAGTGCTAGAGTTTCCCAGACCGCGAACACCGGGGAGCTGTTTTTT. Its protein product is CSARVSQTANTGELFF.

Ten or more counts support this clonotype. This CDR3 reads CASSQADTQYF. The CDR3 region has the DNA TGTGCCAGCAGCCAGGCCGATACGCAGTATTTT. The chain recombines TRBV3-1 with TRBJ2-3, with no clear D. The germline V and J ends were trimmed by 3 bases and 6 bases, with 4 bases remaining between them. Germline V gene data show CDR1 as LGHDT and CDR2 as YNNKEL (reference sequence). The CDR3 spans 11 residues.

In its sample, this clonotype was seen many times. The chain links TRBV2 to TRBJ2-3, with 9 positions matching TRBD1. From germline, CDR1 is SNHLY and CDR2 FYNNEI. The CDR3 sequence is 15 residues long. Trimming removed 5 bases from V and 2 bases from J; junction bases left unmatched: 5. The CDR3 spells CASSQGTGTTDTQYF. CDR3 in DNA: TGTGCCAGCAGTCAAGGGACAGGGACCACAGATACGCAGTATTTT.

This clonotype has ten or more counts. The chain combines TRBV5-6 with TRBJ2-3, with 8 bases fitting TRBD2. V gave up 4 bases and J gave up 3 bases; unmatched junction bases: 7. Germline V gene lookup returns CDR1 SGHDT and CDR2 YYEEEE. CDR3 length: 15 residues. The chain's CDR3 is CASSPWTSWTDTQYF. CDR3 sequence (DNA): TGTGCCAGCAGCCCGTGGACTAGCTGGACAGATACGCAGTATTTT. Filled out from reference TRBV5-6 and TRBJ2-3, the complete variable domain reads DAGVTQSPTHLIKTRGQQVTLRCSPKSGHDTVSWYQQALGQGPQFIFQYYEEEERQRGNFPDRFSGHQFPNYSSELNVNALLLGDSALYLCASSPWTSWTDTQYFGPGTRLTVL.

Many counts were recorded for this clonotype. This chain uses TRBV20-1 with TRBJ1-5; 9 bases agree with TRBD1. The CDR3 runs to 16 residues. Per germline, CDR1 DFQATT and CDR2 SNEGSKA (reference sequence). With 6 bases clipped from V and 4 bases from J, the junction kept 13 bases outside the gene matches. The CDR3 is CSARGQGTELNQPQHF. The CDR3 DNA sequence: TGCAGTGCCCGGGGACAGGGCACCGAACTTAATCAGCCCCAGCATTTT.